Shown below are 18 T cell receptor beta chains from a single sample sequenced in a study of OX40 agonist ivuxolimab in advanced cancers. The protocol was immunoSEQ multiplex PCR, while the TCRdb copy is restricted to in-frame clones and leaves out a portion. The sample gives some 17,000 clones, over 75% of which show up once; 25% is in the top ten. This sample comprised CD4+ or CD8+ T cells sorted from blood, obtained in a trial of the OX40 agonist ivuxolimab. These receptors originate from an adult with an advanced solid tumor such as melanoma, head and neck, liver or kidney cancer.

CDR3 nucleotides: TGCGCCAGCAGCCAAGTAGGCGCGGTCTACACCTACGAAGAGACCCAGTACTTC. It codes for CASSQVGAVYTYEETQYF. This chain joins TRBV4-1 and TRBJ2-5; D ambiguous. Trimming cost V 1 base and J 3 bases, with 21 bases left between them. Germline CDR1 and CDR2: MGHRA and YSYEKL. The CDR3 sequence is 18 residues long.

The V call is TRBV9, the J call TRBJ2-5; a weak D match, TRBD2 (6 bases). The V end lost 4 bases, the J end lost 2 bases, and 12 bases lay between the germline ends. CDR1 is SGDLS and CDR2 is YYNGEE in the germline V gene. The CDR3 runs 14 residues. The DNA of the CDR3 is TGTGCCAGCAGCCCTTGGGGAGGTCAAGAGACCCAGTACTTC. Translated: CASSPWGGQETQYF. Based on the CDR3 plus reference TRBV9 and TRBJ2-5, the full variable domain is DSGVTQTPKHLITATGQRVTLRCSPRSGDLSVYWYQQSLDQGLQFLIQYYNGEERAKGNILERFSAQQFPDLHSELNLSSLELGDSALYFCASSPWGGQETQYFGPGTRLLVL.

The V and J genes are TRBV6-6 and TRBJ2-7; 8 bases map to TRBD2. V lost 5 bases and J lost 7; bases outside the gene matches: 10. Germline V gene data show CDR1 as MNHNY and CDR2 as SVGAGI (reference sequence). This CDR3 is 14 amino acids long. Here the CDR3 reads CASSDPGTSREQYF. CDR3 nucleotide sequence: TGTGCCAGCAGTGACCCCGGGACTAGTAGGGAGCAGTACTTC.

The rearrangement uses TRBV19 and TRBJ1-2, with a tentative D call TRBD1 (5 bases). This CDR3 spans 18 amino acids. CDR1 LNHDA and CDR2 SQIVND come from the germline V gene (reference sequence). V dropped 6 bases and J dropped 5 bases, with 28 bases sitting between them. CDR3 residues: CASRPIRSLQGGEYGYTF. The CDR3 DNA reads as TGTGCCAGTAGGCCCATTCGCAGTCTCCAGGGTGGGGAGTATGGCTACACCTTC.

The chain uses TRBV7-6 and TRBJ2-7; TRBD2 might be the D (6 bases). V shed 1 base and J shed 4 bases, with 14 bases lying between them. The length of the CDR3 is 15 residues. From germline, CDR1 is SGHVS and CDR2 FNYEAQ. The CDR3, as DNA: TGTGCCAGCAGCTTAGGGCGGGACGGAGTTTACGAGCAGTACTTC. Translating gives CASSLGRDGVYEQYF.

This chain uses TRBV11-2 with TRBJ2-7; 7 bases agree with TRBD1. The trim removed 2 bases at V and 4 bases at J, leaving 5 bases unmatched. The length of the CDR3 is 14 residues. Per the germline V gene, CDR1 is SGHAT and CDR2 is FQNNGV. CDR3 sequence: CASSLKGAWYEQYF. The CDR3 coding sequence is TGTGCCAGCAGCTTAAAGGGGGCATGGTACGAGCAGTACTTC. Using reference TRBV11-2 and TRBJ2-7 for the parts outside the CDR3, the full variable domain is EAGVAQSPRYKIIEKRQSVAFWCNPISGHATLYWYQQILGQGPKLLIQFQNNGVVDDSQLPKDRFSAERLKGVDSTLKIQPAKLEDSAVYLCASSLKGAWYEQYFGPGTRLTVT.

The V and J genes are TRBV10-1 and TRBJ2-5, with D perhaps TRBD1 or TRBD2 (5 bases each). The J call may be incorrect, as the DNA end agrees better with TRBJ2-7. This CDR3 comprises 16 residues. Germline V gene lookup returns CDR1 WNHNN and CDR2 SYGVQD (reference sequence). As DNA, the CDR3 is TGCGCCAGCAGTGAGTCGGGGGACCTGAGCTCCTACGAGCAGTACTTC. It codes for CASSESGDLSSYEQYF.

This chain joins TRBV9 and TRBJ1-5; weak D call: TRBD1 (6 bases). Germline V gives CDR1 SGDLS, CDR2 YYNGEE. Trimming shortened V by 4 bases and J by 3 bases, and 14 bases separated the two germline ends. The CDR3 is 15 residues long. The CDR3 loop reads CASSPDGGLNQPQHF. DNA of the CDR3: TGTGCCAGCAGCCCGGATGGGGGGCTCAATCAGCCCCAGCATTTT.

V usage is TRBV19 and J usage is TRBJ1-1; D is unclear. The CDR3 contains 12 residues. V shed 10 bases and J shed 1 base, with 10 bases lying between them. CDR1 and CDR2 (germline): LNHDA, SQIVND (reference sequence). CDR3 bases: TGTGCCATTCGATCAGGGAACACTGAAGCTTTCTTT. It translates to CAIRSGNTEAFF.

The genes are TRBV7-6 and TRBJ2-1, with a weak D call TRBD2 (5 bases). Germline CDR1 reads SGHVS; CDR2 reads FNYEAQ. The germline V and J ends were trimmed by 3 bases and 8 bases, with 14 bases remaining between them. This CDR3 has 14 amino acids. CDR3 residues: CASSFGSVRDEQFF. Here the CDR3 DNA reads TGTGCCAGCAGCTTTGGATCCGTGAGGGATGAGCAGTTCTTC.

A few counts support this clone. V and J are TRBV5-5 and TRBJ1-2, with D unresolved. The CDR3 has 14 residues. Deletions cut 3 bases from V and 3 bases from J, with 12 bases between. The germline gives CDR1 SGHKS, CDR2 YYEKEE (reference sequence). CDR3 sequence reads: CASSWARDYYGYTF. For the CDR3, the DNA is TGTGCCAGCAGCTGGGCGAGGGATTACTATGGCTACACCTTC.

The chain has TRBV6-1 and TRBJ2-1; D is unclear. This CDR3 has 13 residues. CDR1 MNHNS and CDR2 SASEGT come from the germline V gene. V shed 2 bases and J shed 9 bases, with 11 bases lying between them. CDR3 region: CASSELGFGEQFF. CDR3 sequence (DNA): TGTGCCAGCAGTGAATTGGGCTTCGGTGAGCAGTTCTTC.

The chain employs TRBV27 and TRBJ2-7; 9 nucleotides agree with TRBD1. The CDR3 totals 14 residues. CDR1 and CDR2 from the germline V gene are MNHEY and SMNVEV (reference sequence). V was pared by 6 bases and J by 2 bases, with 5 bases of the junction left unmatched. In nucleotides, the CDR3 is TGTGCCAGCAGCAGGGACAGGGCGACCTACGAGCAGTACTTC. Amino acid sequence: CASSRDRATYEQYF.

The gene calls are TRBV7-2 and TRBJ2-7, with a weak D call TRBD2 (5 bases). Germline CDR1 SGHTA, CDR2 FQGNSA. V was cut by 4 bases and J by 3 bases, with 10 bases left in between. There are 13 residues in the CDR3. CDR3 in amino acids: CASSSVRGYEQYF. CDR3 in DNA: TGTGCCAGCAGCTCCGTTCGGGGCTACGAGCAGTACTTC.

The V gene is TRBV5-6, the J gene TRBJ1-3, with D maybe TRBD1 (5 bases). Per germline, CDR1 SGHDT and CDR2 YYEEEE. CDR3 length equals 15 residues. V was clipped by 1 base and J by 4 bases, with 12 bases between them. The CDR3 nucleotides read TGTGCCAGCAGCTTGATGGGGGTAGGAGGAAACACCATATATTTT. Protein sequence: CASSLMGVGGNTIYF.

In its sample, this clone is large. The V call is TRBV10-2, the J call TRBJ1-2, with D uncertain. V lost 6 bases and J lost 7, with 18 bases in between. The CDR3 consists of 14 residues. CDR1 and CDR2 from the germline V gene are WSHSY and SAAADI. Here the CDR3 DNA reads TGCGCCAGCAGCAGAACGGGGAGTTCGGCTGGCTACACCTTC. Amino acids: CASSRTGSSAGYTF.

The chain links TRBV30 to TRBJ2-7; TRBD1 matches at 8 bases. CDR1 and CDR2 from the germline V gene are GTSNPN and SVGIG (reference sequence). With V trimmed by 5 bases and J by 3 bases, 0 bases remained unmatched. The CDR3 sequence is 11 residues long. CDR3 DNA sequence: TGTGCCTGGGGACAGGGCTACGAGCAGTACTTC. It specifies CAWGQGYEQYF.

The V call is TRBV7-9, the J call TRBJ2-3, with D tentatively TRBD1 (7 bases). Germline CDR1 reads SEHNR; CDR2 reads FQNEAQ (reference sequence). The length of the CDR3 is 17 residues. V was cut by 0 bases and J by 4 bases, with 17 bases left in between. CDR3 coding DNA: TGTGCCAGCAGCTTAGCCAGGACAGGAGGGGACCCAGATACGCAGTATTTT. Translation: CASSLARTGGDPDTQYF. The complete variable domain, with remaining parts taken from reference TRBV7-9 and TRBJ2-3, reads DTGVSQNPRHKITKRGQNVTFRCDPISEHNRLYWYRQTLGQGPEFLTYFQNEAQLEKSRLLSDRFSAERPKGSFSTLEIQRTEQGDSAMYLCASSLARTGGDPDTQYFGPGTRLTVL.